Following are 16 T cell receptor beta chains from one sample sequenced in a study. Adaptor-ligated barcode primers were used to amplify TRBV12-4/TRBJ1-2 clonotypes. TCRdb analysed the multiplex PCR reads with MiXCR anew, one entry per CDR3 protein. The data hold 450 to 650 distinct CDR3 sequences, with approximately 23% observed a single time. The sequenced sample was naive CD4+ T cells sorted from blood. The subset here: naive CD4+ T cells, CD4+CD45RA+CD25-. The source is a female donor with breast cancer.

This clonotype was seen only a few times. The chain employs TRBV12-3 or TRBV12-4 and TRBJ1-2; 7 positions agree with TRBD1. The CDR3 length is 13 residues. The V and J ends lost 7 bases and 4 bases, in that order; junction bases with no gene match: 6. The CDR3 DNA follows: TGTGCCAGCACCGATACAGGGGCCTATGGCTACACCTTC. Protein: CASTDTGAYGYTF.

The V and J genes are TRBV12-3 or TRBV12-4 and TRBJ1-2; TRBD1 agrees at 10 bases. After removal of 4 bases from V and 4 bases from J, the junction contained 6 bases not matched to a gene. This CDR3 has 15 amino acids. CDR3 protein: CASSSPGQGTYGYTF. As DNA, the CDR3 is TGTGCCAGCAGTTCGCCGGGACAGGGGACCTATGGCTACACCTTC.

This clonotype is judged large. The chain uses TRBV12-3 or TRBV12-4 and TRBJ1-2; D is uncertain. The CDR3 has 14 residues. Trimming pared 4 bases from V and 4 bases from J, leaving 13 bases between. The CDR3 region has the DNA TGTGCCAGCAGTTCCGTCGGGCAGTCCTATGGCTACACCTTC. This translates into CASSSVGQSYGYTF.

This clonotype was found a few times. The rearrangement links TRBV12-3 or TRBV12-4 to TRBJ1-2; 8 bases match TRBD1. CDR3 size: 16 residues. Trimming at V came to 2 bases and at J to 4 bases, leaving 9 bases not matched to a gene. The chain's CDR3 is CASSLPRQGRIYGYTF. In DNA form, the CDR3 reads TGTGCCAGCAGTTTACCCCGACAGGGGCGGATCTATGGCTACACCTTC.

This clonotype is large in the sample. This sequence joins TRBV12-3 or TRBV12-4 and TRBJ1-2; D may be TRBD1 (5 bases). The CDR3 has 13 residues. The V and J ends lost 5 bases and 3 bases respectively, with 10 bases between them. In DNA, the CDR3 is TGTGCCAGCAGTCCGGACATTGACTATGGCTACACCTTC. Translating gives CASSPDIDYGYTF.

By share, this clonotype ranks as medium-sized. The V and J genes are TRBV12-3 or TRBV12-4 and TRBJ1-2; D possibly corresponds to TRBD1 (5 bases). Trimming shortened V by 10 bases and J by 4 bases, and 16 bases separated the two germline ends. CDR3 length: 13 amino acids. CDR3 region: CATATGGGYGYTF. The DNA for the CDR3 is TGTGCCACCGCAACAGGTGGTGGCTATGGCTACACCTTC.

The V and J genes are TRBV12-3 or TRBV12-4 and TRBJ1-2, with D unclear. The CDR3 sequence is 12 residues long. V was trimmed by 6 bases and J by 1 base, leaving 6 bases between them. The CDR3 protein is CASSYYNYGYTF. CDR3 coding DNA: TGTGCCAGCAGCTACTATAACTATGGCTACACCTTC.

The chain employs TRBV12-3 or TRBV12-4 and TRBJ1-2, with D possibly being TRBD1 (6 bases). CDR3 length: 13 residues. Trimming took off 7 bases at V and 7 bases at J, with 16 bases between the two ends. The CDR3 DNA is TGTGCCAGCACCAACGGCAGGGGCGGTGGCTACACCTTC. Protein sequence: CASTNGRGGGYTF.

In its sample, this clonotype was seen a few times. The chain carries TRBV12-3 or TRBV12-4 and TRBJ1-2; D gene unclear. The CDR3 consists of 12 residues. V lost 2 bases, J lost 4 bases, and 5 bases lay in between. CDR3 region: CASSLRGYGYTF. The CDR3 DNA follows: TGTGCCAGCAGTTTACGGGGCTATGGCTACACCTTC.

CDR3 in amino acids: CASTLMGQNYGYTF. The CDR3 coding sequence is TGTGCCAGCACCCTAATGGGACAGAACTATGGCTACACCTTC. The V gene is TRBV12-3 or TRBV12-4, the J gene TRBJ1-2; 7 bases align to TRBD1. Unmatched junction bases numbered 7, after V lost 7 bases and J lost 2 bases. The CDR3 is 14 amino acids.

This clonotype was picked up many times. This chain links TRBV12-3 or TRBV12-4 with TRBJ1-2; D possibly corresponds to TRBD1 (5 bases). The CDR3 runs 13 residues. Trimming removed 4 bases from V and 4 bases from J, with 10 bases in between. Here the CDR3 DNA reads TGTGCCAGCAGTTCGAGGGGCCTCTATGGCTACACCTTC. This encodes CASSSRGLYGYTF.

This clonotype is deemed medium-sized. This sequence joins TRBV12-3 or TRBV12-4 and TRBJ1-2; D is unclear. The CDR3 loop spans 12 amino acids. V was trimmed by 4 bases and J by 10 bases, leaving 13 bases between them. DNA of the CDR3: TGTGCCAGCAGTTCGTCCTCGTGGGACTACACCTTC. Its translation: CASSSSSWDYTF.

This clonotype was counted ten times or more. The J gene is TRBJ1-2, the V gene TRBV12-3 or TRBV12-4, with 8 bases lining up with TRBD1. The CDR3 is 13 residues long. The J segment lost 8 bases and the V segment lost 7 bases, leaving 9 bases of the junction unmatched. CDR3 nucleotide sequence: TGTGCCAGCATCCAAGGACAGGGCGGCGGCTACACCTTC. It codes for CASIQGQGGGYTF.

Sample share makes this clonotype large. V is TRBV12-3 or TRBV12-4 and J is TRBJ1-2; D may be TRBD1 (6 bases). CDR3 length: 12 residues. Trimming left V 5 bases short and J 8 bases short, with 12 bases between. CDR3 protein: CASSLTGLGYTF. In DNA, the CDR3 is TGTGCCAGCAGTCTGACAGGACTAGGCTACACCTTC.

Judged by abundance, this clonotype is hyperexpanded. The chain joins TRBV12-3 or TRBV12-4 to TRBJ1-2; 8 bases are shared with TRBD1. CDR3 length: 14 residues. The trim removed 5 bases at V and 4 bases at J, leaving 6 bases unmatched. As DNA, the CDR3 is TGTGCCAGCAGTAGACAGGGGCGGATCTATGGCTACACCTTC. It translates to CASSRQGRIYGYTF.

By sample share, this clonotype is large. This chain joins TRBV12-3 or TRBV12-4 and TRBJ1-2; D is possibly TRBD1 (6 bases). The CDR3 covers 14 residues. Trimming stripped 3 bases from V and 5 bases from J, with 13 bases between. In nucleotides, the CDR3 is TGTGCCAGCAGTTTGGCCAGGGGACCTTATGGCTACACCTTC. It codes for CASSLARGPYGYTF.